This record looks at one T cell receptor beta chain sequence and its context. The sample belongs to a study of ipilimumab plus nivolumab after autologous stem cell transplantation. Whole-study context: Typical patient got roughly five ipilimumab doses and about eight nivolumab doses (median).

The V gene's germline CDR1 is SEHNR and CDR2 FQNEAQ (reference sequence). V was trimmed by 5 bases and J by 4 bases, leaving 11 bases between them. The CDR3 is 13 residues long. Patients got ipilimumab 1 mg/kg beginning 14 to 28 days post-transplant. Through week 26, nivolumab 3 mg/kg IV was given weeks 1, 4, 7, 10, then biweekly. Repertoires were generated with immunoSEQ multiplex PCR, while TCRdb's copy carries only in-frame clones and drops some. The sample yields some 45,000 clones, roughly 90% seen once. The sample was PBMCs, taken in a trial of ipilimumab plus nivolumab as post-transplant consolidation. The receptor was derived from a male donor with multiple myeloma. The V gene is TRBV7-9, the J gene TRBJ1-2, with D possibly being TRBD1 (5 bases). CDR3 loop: CASSHQGGYGYTF. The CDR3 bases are TGTGCCAGCAGCCACCAGGGCGGCTATGGCTACACCTTC.